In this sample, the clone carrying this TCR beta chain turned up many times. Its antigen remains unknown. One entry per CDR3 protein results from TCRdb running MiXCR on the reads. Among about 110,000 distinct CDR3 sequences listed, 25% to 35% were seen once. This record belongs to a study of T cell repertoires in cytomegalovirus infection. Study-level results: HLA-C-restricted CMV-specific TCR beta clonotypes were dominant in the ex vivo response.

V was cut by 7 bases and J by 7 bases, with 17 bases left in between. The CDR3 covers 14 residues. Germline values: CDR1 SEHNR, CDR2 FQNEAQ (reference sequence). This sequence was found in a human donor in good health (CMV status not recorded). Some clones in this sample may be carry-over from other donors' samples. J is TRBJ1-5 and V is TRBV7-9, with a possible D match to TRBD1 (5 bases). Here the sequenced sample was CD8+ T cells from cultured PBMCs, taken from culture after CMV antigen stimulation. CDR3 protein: CASTLGGKGQPQHF. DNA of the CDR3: TGTGCCAGCACTCTCGGGGGGAAAGGGCAGCCCCAGCATTTT.